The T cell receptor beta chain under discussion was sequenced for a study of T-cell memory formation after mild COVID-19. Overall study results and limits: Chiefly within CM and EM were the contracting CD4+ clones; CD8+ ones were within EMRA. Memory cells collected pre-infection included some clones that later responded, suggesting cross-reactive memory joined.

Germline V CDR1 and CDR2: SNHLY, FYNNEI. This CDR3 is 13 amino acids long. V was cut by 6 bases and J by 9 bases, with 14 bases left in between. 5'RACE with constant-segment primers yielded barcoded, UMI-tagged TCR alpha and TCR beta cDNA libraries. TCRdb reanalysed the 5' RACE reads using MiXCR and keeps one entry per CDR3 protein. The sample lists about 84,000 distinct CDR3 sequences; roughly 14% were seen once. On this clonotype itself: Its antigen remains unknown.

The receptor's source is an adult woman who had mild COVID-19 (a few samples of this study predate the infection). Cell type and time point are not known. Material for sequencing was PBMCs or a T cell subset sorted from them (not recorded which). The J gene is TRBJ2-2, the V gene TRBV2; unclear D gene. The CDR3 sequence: CASRTDGARELFF. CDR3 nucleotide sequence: TGTGCCAGCAGGACCGACGGAGCCCGGGAGCTGTTTTTT.